Given below is one TCR beta chain in context. The entry originates in a study of blood T cell repertoires in COVID-19. Looking at the study overall: PBMCs, B-cell-depleted T cells, or T cells provided the cDNA or gDNA that made up the material.

Everyone who took part was 18 to 89 years old, and they came from about two dozen US areas. Authors' data handling: Reference gene primer amplification in the assay estimated nucleated cell counts. Libraries were prepared by immunoSEQ multiplex PCR; TCRdb keeps only in-frame clonotypes and omits some of them. V, J and clone size reflect that table, while D and trimming were determined from the DNA. The data contain approximately 490,000 clones, more than 85% of them singletons. V was cut by 2 bases and J by 13 bases, with 12 bases left in between. The CDR3 extends over 13 amino acids. V gene TRBV23-1 combines with J gene TRBJ1-6, with D uncertain. TRBV23-1 is designated an ORF whose function remains uncertain. Sequencing was done on a sample of PBMCs or T cells enriched from blood (not recorded which). This clonotype was sampled from a woman aged 55-69 years who had recovered from COVID-19. DNA for the CDR3: TGCGCCAGCAGTCAAGGTCAGGTCTGGCCCCTCCACTTT. Residues: CASSQGQVWPLHF.